This T cell receptor beta chain is drawn from a study of T cells in Graves' hyperthyroidism and ophthalmopathy. About the research overall: Peripheral blood was secured at the point of initial diagnosis, before any treatment.

The CDR3 runs to 13 residues. V dropped 5 bases and J dropped 0 bases, with 5 bases sitting between them. Germline CDR1 and CDR2: SGHDT and YYEEEE. Researchers amplified the TCR beta CDR3 regions from RNA transcripts. TCR CDR3 underwent first-round RT-PCR with the HTBI primer set. TCRdb used MiXCR to reprocess the multiplex PCR reads, holding one entry per CDR3 protein. This table has around 690,000 distinct CDR3 sequences, approximately 15% appearing once. If no ophthalmopathy progression occurred within 18 months, Graves' hyperthyroidism was stable. Hyperthyroidism in the patients, aged 18 to 65, was newly diagnosed and under 2 months in duration. This clonotype has a handful of counts.

The sample was blood. This sequence originates from a man between 45 and 60 years old with Graves' hyperthyroidism. V gene TRBV5-6 combines with J gene TRBJ2-2; D not certain. In nucleotides, the CDR3 is TGTGCCAGCAGGGCGTCGAACACCGGGGAGCTGTTTTTT. Translation: CASRASNTGELFF. The full variable domain, completed using reference TRBV5-6 and TRBJ2-2, is DAGVTQSPTHLIKTRGQQVTLRCSPKSGHDTVSWYQQALGQGPQFIFQYYEEEERQRGNFPDRFSGHQFPNYSSELNVNALLLGDSALYLCASRASNTGELFFGEGSRLTVL.